This TCR beta chain was observed in a study of OX40 agonist ivuxolimab in advanced cancers. General observations from the study: Those patients achieving a partial response at 0.1-3.0 mg/kg showed among the lowest clonal expansion.

Blood got drawn at baseline, again on cycle 4 day 1, and then on cycle 7 day 1. In germline, CDR1 is KGHSH, CDR2 LQKENI. The CDR3 runs 10 residues. V gave up 6 bases and J gave up 5 bases, with 4 bases separating them. The method was immunoSEQ multiplex PCR; TCRdb's version includes in-frame clones alone and lacks a portion of them. Among several thousand clones, around 82% were seen once, and the ten largest hold 19%. Of note for this clone: The target antigen is unknown.

The sequencing used CD4+ or CD8+ T cells sorted from blood, collected in a trial of the OX40 agonist ivuxolimab. This TCR was sampled from an adult with an advanced solid tumor such as melanoma, head and neck, liver or kidney cancer. V and J are TRBV18 and TRBJ2-5, with D unresolved. The CDR3 DNA reads TGTGCCAGCTCGAGGGAGACCCAGTACTTC. Its protein product is CASSRETQYF.